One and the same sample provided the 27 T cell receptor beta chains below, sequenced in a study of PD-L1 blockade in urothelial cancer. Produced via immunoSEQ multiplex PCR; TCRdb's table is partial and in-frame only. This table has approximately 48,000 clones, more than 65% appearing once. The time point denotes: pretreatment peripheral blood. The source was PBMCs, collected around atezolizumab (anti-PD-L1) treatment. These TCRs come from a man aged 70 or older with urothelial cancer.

The CDR3 region has the DNA TGCGCCAGCAGCTTGGACCAGGGGGCTGGACAGCCCCAGCATTTT. Its protein product is CASSLDQGAGQPQHF. This rearrangement joins TRBV5-1 to TRBJ1-5, with 8 bases aligning to TRBD1. The CDR3 spans 15 residues. Trimming removed 0 bases from V and 7 bases from J; junction bases left unmatched: 6. The germline CDR1 and CDR2 sequences are SGHRS and YFSETQ.

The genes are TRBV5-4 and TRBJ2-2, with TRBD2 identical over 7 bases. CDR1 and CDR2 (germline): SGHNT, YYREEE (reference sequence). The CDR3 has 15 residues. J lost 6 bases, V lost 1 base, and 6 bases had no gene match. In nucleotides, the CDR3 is TGTGCCAGCAGCTTGAGGCTAGCGGAGTCCGGGGAGCTGTTTTTT. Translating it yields CASSLRLAESGELFF.

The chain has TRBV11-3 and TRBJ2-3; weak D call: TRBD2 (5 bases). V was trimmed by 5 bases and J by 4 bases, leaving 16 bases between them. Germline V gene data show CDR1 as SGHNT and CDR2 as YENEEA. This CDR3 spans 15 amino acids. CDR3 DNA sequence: TGTGCCAGCAGCCCAACCCCGGGAAGCCCAGATACGCAGTATTTT. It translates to CASSPTPGSPDTQYF. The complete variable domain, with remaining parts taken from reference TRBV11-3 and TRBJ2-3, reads EAGVVQSPRYKIIEKKQPVAFWCNPISGHNTLYWYLQNLGQGPELLIRYENEEAVDDSQLPKDRFSAERLKGVDSTLKIQPAELGDSAVYLCASSPTPGSPDTQYFGPGTRLTVL.

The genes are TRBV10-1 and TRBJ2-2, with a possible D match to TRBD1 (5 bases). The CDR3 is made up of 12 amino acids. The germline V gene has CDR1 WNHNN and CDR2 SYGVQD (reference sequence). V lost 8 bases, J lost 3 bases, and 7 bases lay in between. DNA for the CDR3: TGCGCCAGCGGGGCCTACACCGGGGAGCTGTTTTTT. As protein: CASGAYTGELFF.

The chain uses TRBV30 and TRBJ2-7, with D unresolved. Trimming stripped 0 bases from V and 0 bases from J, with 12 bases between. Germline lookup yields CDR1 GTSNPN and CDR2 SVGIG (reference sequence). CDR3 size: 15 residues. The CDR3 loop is CAWSVRGGFSYEQYF. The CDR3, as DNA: TGTGCCTGGAGTGTTCGTGGCGGCTTCTCCTACGAGCAGTACTTC.

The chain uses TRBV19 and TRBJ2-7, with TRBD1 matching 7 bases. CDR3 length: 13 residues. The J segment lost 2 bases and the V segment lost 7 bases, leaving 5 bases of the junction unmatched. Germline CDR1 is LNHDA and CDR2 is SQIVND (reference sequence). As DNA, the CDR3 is TGTGCCAGTAAGAGGACAGGTACCTACGAGCAGTACTTC. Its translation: CASKRTGTYEQYF.

In DNA, the CDR3 is TGTGCCACTACCTATTCCGGGACAGACGCCTACGAGCAGTACTTC. This codes for CATTYSGTDAYEQYF. J is TRBJ2-7 and V is TRBV6-1; TRBD1 agrees at 7 bases. The junction had 14 bases not matched to a gene; V was cut back by 10 bases and J by 2 bases. Germline CDR1 reads MNHNS; CDR2 reads SASEGT. The CDR3 length is 15 residues.

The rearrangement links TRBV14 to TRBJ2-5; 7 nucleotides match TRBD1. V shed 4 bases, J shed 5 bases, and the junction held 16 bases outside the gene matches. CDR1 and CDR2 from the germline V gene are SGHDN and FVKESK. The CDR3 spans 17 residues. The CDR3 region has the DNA TGTGCCAGCAGCCTGACAGGGTCTTGGGTCCGGTACGAGACCCAGTACTTC. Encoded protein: CASSLTGSWVRYETQYF.

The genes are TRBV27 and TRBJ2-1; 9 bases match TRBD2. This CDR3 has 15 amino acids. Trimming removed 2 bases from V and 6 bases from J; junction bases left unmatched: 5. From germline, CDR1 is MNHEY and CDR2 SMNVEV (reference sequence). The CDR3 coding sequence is TGTGCCAGCAGTTTAGCGGGAGGGCGGAGCAATGAGCAGTTCTTC. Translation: CASSLAGGRSNEQFF.

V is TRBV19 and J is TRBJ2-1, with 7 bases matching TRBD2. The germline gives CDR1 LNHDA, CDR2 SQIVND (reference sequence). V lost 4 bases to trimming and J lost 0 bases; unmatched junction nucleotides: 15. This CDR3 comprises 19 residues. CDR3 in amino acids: CASSTSQELAISSYNEQFF. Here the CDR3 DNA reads TGTGCCAGTAGTACATCACAGGAACTAGCGATCAGCTCCTACAATGAGCAGTTCTTC.

CDR3: CASSEGRDSEQYF. The CDR3, as DNA: TGCGCCAGCAGTGAGGGCAGGGACTCCGAGCAGTACTTC. This rearrangement joins TRBV10-2 to TRBJ2-7; perhaps TRBD2 as D (6 bases). This CDR3 is 13 amino acids long. The V end lost 2 bases, the J end lost 6 bases, and 11 bases lay between the germline ends. CDR1 WSHSY and CDR2 SAAADI come from the germline V gene.

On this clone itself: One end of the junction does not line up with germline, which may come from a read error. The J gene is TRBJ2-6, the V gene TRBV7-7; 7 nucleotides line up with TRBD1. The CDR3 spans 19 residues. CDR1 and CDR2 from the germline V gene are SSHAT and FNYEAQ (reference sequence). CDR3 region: CASSFGDRSLISGANVLTF. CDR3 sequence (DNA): TGTGCTAGCAGCTTTGGGGACAGATCTTTGATTTCTGGGGCCAACGTCCTGACTTTC.

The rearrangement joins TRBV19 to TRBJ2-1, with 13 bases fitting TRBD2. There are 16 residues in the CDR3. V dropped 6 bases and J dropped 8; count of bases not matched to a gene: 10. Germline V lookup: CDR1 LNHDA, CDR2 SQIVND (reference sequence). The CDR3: CASRGTSGKESDEQFF. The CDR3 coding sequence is TGTGCCAGTAGAGGGACTAGCGGGAAAGAATCAGATGAGCAGTTCTTC.

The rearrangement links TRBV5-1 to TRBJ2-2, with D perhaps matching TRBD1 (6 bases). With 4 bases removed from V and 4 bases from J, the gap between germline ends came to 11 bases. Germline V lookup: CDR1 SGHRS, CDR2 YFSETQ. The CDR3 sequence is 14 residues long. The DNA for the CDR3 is TGCGCCAGCAGCCCGGACAGTACCACCGGGGAGCTGTTTTTT. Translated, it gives CASSPDSTTGELFF.

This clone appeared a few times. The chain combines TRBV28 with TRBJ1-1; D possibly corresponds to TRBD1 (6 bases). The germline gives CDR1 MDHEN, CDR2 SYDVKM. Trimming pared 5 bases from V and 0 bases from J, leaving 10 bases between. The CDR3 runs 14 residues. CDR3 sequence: CASSPGALNTEAFF. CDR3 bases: TGTGCCAGCAGTCCAGGGGCTCTGAACACTGAAGCTTTCTTT.

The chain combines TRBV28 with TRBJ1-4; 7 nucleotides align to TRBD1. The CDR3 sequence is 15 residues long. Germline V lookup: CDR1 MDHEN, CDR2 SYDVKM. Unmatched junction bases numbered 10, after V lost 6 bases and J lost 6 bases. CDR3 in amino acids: CASRRQGVRDEKLFF. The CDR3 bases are TGTGCCAGCAGGCGACAGGGCGTTCGGGATGAAAAACTGTTTTTT.

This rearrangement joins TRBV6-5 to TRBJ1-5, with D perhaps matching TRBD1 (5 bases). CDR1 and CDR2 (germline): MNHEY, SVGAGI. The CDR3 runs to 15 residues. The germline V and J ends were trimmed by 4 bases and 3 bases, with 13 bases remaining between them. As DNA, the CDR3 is TGTGCCAGCAGTTTACACGGAGGGGTCAATCAGCCCCAGCATTTT. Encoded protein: CASSLHGGVNQPQHF.

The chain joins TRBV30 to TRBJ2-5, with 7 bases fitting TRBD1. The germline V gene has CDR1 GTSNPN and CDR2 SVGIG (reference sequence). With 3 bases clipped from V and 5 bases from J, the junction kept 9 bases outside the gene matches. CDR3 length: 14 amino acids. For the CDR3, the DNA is TGTGCCTGGAGCGGACAGGCTGGACGGGAGACCCAGTACTTC. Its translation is CAWSGQAGRETQYF.

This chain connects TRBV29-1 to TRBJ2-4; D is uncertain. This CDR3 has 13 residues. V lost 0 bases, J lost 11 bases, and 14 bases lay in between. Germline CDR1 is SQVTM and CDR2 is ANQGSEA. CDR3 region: CSVEETPAAVQYF. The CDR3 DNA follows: TGCAGCGTTGAAGAAACGCCCGCGGCCGTTCAGTACTTC.

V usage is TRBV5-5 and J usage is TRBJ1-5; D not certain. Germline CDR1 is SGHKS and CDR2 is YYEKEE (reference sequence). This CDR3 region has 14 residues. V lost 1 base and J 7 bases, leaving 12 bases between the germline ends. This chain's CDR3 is CASSLWREGQPQHF. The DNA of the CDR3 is TGTGCCAGCAGCTTGTGGAGGGAGGGACAGCCCCAGCATTTT.

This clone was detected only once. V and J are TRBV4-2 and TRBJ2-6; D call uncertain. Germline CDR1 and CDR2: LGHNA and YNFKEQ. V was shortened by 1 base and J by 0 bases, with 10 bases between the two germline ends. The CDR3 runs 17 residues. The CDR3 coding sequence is TGTGCCAGCAGCCAAGGGCCTCCTAGCTCTGGGGCCAACGTCCTGACTTTC. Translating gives CASSQGPPSSGANVLTF.

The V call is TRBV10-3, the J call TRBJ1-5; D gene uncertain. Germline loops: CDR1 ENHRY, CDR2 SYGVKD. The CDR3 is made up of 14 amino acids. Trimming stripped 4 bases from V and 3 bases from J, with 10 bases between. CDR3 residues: CAISGNGNNQPQHF. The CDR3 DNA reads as TGTGCCATCAGTGGAAACGGGAACAATCAGCCCCAGCATTTT.

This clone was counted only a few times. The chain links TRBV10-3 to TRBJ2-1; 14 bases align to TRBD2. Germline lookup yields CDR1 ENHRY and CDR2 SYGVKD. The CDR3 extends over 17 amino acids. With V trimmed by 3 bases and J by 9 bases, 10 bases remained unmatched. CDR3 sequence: CAISETGLAGVQGEQFF. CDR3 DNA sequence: TGTGCCATCAGTGAAACGGGACTAGCGGGAGTACAAGGTGAGCAGTTCTTC.

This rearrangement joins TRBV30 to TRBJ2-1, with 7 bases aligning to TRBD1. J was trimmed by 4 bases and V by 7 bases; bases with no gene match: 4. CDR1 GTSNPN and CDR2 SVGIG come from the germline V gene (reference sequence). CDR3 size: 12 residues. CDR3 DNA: TGTGCCTTTGACAGGGTATACAATGAGCAGTTCTTC. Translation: CAFDRVYNEQFF.

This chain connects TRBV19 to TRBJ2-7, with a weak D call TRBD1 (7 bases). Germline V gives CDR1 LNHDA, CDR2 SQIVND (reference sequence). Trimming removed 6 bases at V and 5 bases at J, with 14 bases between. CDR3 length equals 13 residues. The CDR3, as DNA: TGTGCCAGTAGCCGGGGGACAGAGAACGAGCAGTACTTC. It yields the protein CASSRGTENEQYF.

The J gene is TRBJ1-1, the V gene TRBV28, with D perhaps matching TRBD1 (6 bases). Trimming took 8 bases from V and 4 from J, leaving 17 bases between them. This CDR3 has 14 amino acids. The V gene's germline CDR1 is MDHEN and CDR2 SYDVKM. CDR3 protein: CASVGAVRSTEAFF. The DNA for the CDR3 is TGTGCCAGCGTGGGGGCAGTGCGATCCACTGAAGCTTTCTTT.

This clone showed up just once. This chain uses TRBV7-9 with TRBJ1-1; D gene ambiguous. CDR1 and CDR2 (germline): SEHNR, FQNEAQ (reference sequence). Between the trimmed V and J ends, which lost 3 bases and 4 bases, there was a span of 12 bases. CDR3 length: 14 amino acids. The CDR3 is CASSFPVEGTEAFF. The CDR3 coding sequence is TGTGCCAGCAGCTTCCCGGTTGAGGGCACTGAAGCTTTCTTT.